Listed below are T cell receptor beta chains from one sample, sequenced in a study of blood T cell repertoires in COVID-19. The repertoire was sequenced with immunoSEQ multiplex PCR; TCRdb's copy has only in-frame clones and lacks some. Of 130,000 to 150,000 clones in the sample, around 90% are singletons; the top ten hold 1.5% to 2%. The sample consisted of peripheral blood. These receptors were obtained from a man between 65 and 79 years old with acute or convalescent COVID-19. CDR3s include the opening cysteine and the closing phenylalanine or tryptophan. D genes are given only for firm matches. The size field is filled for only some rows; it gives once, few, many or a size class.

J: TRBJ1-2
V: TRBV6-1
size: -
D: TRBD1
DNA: TGTGCCAGCAGTGAAGGGACAGGGGGACCCTATGGCTACACCTTC
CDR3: CASSEGTGGPYGYTF

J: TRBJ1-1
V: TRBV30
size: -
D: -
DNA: TGTGCCTGGGTGGAACAGGTCGACGCTTTCTTT
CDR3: CAWVEQVDAFF

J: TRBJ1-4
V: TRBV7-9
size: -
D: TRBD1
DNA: TGTGCCAGCAGCTTAGCTGACAGGGGGAATAATGAAAAACTGTTTTTT
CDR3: CASSLADRGNNEKLFF

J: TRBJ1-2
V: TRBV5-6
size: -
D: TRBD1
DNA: TGTGCCAGCAGCATGGGACAGGGGCGAAACTATGGCTACACCTTC
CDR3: CASSMGQGRNYGYTF

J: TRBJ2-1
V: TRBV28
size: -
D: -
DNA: TGTGCCAGCAGTTTCATCGGGAGCTCGGAAAGTAGTGAGCAGTTCTTC
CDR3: CASSFIGSSESSEQFF

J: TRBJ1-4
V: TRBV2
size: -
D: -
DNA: TGTGCCTCGGGGGGGACCAATGAAAAACTGTTTTTT
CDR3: CASGGTNEKLFF

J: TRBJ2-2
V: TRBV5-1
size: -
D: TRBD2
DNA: TGCGCCAGCACCCAGGGACTAGCGGGCACCGGGGAGCTGTTTTTT
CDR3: CASTQGLAGTGELFF

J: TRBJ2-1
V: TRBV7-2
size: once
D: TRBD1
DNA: TGTGCCAGCAGCCCAGGGGGCTGGTGGGACAATGAGCAGTTCTTC
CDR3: CASSPGGWWDNEQFF

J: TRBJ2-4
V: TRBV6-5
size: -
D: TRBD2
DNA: TGTGCCAGCAGGCGGGAGGCCAAAAACATTCAGTACTTC
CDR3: CASRREAKNIQYF

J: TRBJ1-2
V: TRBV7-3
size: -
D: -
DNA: TGTGCCAGCAGCCTTACCCAGACTGGTGGCTACACCTTC
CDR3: CASSLTQTGGYTF

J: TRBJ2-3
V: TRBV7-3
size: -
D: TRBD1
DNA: TGTGCCAGCAGCTTAGGGACAGGGGGCGCAGATACGCAGTATTTT
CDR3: CASSLGTGGADTQYF

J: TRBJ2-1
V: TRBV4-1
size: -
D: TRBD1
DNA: TGCGCCAGCAGCCAACCCCGGGACAGAAACAATGAGCAGTTCTTC
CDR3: CASSQPRDRNNEQFF

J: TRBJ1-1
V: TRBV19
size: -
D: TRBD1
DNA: TGTGCCAGTACCCCCGGCAGGGGGCGTTACACTGAAGCTTTCTTT
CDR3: CASTPGRGRYTEAFF

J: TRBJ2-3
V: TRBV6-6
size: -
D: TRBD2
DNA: TGTGCCAGCAGTTTAGGACTAGCGACCTTCACAGATACGCAGTATTTT
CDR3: CASSLGLATFTDTQYF

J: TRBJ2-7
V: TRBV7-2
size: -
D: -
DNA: TGTGCCAGCAGCTCCAGGCGGGTTTTAGGGGAGCAGTACTTC
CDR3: CASSSRRVLGEQYF

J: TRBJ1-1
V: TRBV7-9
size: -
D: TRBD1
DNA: TGTGCCAGCACCGTGACAGGGATGAACACTGAAGCTTTCTTT
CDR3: CASTVTGMNTEAFF

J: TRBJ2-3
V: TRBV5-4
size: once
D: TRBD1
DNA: TGTGCCAGCAGCCAAGGACAGGGTCGATTCACAGATACGCAGTATTTT
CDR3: CASSQGQGRFTDTQYF

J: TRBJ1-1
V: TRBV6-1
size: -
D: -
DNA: TGTGCCAGCAGTGAAGCTGCGATGAACACTGAAGCTTTCTTT
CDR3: CASSEAAMNTEAFF

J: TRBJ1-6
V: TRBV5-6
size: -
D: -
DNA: TGTGCCAGCGGTTCCCTTGCAGGTTTACAACCCCTCCACTTT
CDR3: CASGSLAGLQPLHF